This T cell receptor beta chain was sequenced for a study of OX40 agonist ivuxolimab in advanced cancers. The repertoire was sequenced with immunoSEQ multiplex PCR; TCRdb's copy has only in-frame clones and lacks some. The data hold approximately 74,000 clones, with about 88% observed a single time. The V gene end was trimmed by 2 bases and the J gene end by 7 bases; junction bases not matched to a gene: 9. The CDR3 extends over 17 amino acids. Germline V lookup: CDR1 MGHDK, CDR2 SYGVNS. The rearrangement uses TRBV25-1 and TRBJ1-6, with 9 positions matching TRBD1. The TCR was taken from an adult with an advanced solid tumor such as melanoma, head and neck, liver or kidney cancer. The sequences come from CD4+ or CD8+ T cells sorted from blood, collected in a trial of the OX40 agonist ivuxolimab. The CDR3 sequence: CASSEKVNRGLNSPLHF. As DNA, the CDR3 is TGTGCCAGCAGTGAAAAAGTTAACAGGGGGCTAAATTCACCCCTCCACTTT. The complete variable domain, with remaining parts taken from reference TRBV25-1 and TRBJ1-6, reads EADIYQTPRYLVIGTGKKITLECSQTMGHDKMYWYQQDPGMELHLIHYSYGVNSTEKGDLSSESTVSRIRTEHFPLTLESARPSHTSQYLCASSEKVNRGLNSPLHFGNGTRLTVT.